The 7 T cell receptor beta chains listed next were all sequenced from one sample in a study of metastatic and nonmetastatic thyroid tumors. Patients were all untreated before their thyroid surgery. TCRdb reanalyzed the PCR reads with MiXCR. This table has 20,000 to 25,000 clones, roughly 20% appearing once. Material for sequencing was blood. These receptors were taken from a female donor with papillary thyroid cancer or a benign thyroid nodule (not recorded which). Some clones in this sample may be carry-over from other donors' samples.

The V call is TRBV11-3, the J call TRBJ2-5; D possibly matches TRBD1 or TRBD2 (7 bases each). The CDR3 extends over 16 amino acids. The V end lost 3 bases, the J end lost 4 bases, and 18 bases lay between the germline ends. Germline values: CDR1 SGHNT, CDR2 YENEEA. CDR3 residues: CASSLERQGGVETQYF. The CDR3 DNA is TGTGCCAGCAGCTTGGAAAGACAGGGAGGGGTAGAGACCCAGTACTTC. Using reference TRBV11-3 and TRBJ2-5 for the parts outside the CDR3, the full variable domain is EAGVVQSPRYKIIEKKQPVAFWCNPISGHNTLYWYLQNLGQGPELLIRYENEEAVDDSQLPKDRFSAERLKGVDSTLKIQPAELGDSAVYLCASSLERQGGVETQYFGPGTRLLVL.

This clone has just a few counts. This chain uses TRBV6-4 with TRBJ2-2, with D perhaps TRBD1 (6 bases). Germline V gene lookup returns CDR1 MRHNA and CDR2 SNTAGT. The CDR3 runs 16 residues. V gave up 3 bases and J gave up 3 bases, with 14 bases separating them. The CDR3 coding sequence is TGTGCCAGCAGTGAAGCATGGACAGAGGACACCGGGGAGCTGTTTTTT. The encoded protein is CASSEAWTEDTGELFF.

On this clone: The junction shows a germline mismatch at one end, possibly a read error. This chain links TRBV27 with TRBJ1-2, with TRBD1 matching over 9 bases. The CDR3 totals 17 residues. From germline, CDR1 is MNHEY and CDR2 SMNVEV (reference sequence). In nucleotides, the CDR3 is TGCGCCAGCAGTACCCAAAAGCCGGGACAGGGTTTTAATGGCTACACCTTC. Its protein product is CASSTQKPGQGFNGYTF.

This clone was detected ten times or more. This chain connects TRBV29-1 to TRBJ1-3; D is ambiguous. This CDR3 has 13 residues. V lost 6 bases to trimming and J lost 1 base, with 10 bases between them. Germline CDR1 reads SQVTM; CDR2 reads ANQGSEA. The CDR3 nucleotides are TGCAGCGTGAAGTGGGGATCTGGAAACACCATATATTTT. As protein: CSVKWGSGNTIYF.

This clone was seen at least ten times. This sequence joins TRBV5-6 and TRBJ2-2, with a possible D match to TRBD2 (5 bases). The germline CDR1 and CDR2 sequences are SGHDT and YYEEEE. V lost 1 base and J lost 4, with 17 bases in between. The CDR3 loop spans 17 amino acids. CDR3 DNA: TGTGCCAGCAGCTTGCCCGGGGAAGAGACGAGCACCGGGGAGCTGTTTTTT. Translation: CASSLPGEETSTGELFF.

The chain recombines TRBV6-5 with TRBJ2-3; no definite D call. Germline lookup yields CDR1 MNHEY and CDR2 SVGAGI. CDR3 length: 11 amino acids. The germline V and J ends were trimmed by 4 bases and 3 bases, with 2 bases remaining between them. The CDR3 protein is CASSSTDTQYF. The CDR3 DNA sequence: TGTGCCAGCAGTTCTACAGATACGCAGTATTTT.

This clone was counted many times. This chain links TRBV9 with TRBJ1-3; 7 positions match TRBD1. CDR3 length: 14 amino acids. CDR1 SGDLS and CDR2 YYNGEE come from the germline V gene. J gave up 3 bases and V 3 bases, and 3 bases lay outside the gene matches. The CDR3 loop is CASSDQGGGNTIYF. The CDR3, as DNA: TGTGCCAGCAGCGACCAGGGGGGTGGAAACACCATATATTTT.